This entry lists 5 T cell receptor beta chains sequenced from one sample in a study of T cells in Graves' hyperthyroidism and ophthalmopathy. Authors of the study amplified TCR beta CDR3 regions from RNA transcripts. HTBI primers drove first-round RT-PCR of the TCR CDR3. TCRdb analysed the multiplex PCR reads with MiXCR anew, one entry per CDR3 protein. The table lists under 500,000 distinct CDR3 sequences, around 15% of them singletons. The sequenced material came from blood. These receptors all come from a man in his fifties or sixties with Graves' ophthalmopathy.

This clonotype was found a few times. This chain connects TRBV7-9 to TRBJ2-3; D gene ambiguous. Germline assignment: CDR1 SEHNR and CDR2 FQNEAQ (reference sequence). V lost 7 bases to trimming and J lost 4 bases, with 18 bases between them. This CDR3 region has 15 residues. CDR3 DNA: TGTGCCAGCATTAGGCTTCAAAAGGTGGCAGATACGCAGTATTTT. This gives the protein CASIRLQKVADTQYF. The full variable domain, its missing parts supplied by reference TRBV7-9 and TRBJ2-3, is DTGVSQNPRHKITKRGQNVTFRCDPISEHNRLYWYRQTLGQGPEFLTYFQNEAQLEKSRLLSDRFSAERPKGSFSTLEIQRTEQGDSAMYLCASIRLQKVADTQYFGPGTRLTVL.

This chain uses TRBV12-3 or TRBV12-4 with TRBJ2-7; TRBD1 aligns across 9 bases. Trimming at V came to 7 bases and at J to 3 bases, leaving 7 bases not matched to a gene. The CDR3 contains 14 residues. In nucleotides, the CDR3 is TGTGCCAGCATGCGGGACAGGGCGAGCTACGAGCAGTACTTC. It is translated as CASMRDRASYEQYF.

The chain combines TRBV4-1 with TRBJ1-1; D is uncertain. Trimming pared 0 bases from V and 3 bases from J, leaving 5 bases between. CDR1 is MGHRA and CDR2 is YSYEKL in the germline V gene. The CDR3 totals 13 residues. The CDR3 DNA is TGCGCCAGCAGCCAAGATCGGTACACTGAAGCTTTCTTT. Its translation is CASSQDRYTEAFF.

This clonotype was picked up many times. The chain combines TRBV20-1 with TRBJ2-1; TRBD2 agrees at 9 bases. V gave up 5 bases and J gave up 6 bases; unmatched junction bases: 11. The germline V gene has CDR1 DFQATT and CDR2 SNEGSKA (reference sequence). The CDR3 contains 15 residues. This CDR3 is CSADMLAGYLNEQFF. The CDR3 nucleotides are TGCAGTGCTGACATGCTAGCGGGATATCTCAATGAGCAGTTCTTC.

This chain joins TRBV7-6 and TRBJ2-3, with D maybe TRBD2 (5 bases). The CDR3 runs 17 residues. Germline V gene lookup returns CDR1 SGHVS and CDR2 FNYEAQ. The V end lost 5 bases, the J end lost 2 bases, and 20 bases lay between the germline ends. Here the CDR3 DNA reads TGTGCCAGCAGCCCACAGTTCGGGGATCTTAACACAGATACGCAGTATTTT. Protein sequence: CASSPQFGDLNTDTQYF.